The rows below give T cell receptor beta chains drawn from one sample of a study of cytomegalovirus exposure and HLA in healthy donors. The protocol was immunoSEQ multiplex PCR, while the TCRdb copy is restricted to in-frame clones and leaves out a portion. This table holds 60,000 or so clones. Specimen: PBMCs. The receptors come from a woman aged 18 to 35 in good health and CMV-seronegative. The CDR3 runs from the conserved cysteine through the conserved F or W. Fields, in order: V gene, J gene, D gene, clone size, CDR3 DNA, CDR3 protein. D genes are given only for firm matches. Some rows have no size entry. The others give once, few or many, or a class for an expanded clone.

v_call: TRBV4-1; j_call: TRBJ2-2; d_call: TRBD1; clone_size: .; cdr3_nt: TGCGCCAGCAGCCAACGCGACAGGGACGCCGCGAACACCGGGGAGCTGTTTTTT; cdr3_aa: CASSQRDRDAANTGELFF
v_call: TRBV6-5; j_call: TRBJ2-3; d_call: TRBD1; clone_size: .; cdr3_nt: TGTGCCAGCAGTTCGGACAGGCTTACAGATACGCAGTATTTT; cdr3_aa: CASSSDRLTDTQYF
v_call: TRBV6-5; j_call: TRBJ1-4; d_call: .; clone_size: .; cdr3_nt: TGTGCCAGCAGTTTCGGCAGGGGATTCAAAAAACTGTTTTTT; cdr3_aa: CASSFGRGFKKLFF
v_call: TRBV2; j_call: TRBJ2-3; d_call: TRBD2; clone_size: .; cdr3_nt: TGTGCCACAGGACTAGCGACAGATACGCAGTATTTT; cdr3_aa: CATGLATDTQYF
v_call: TRBV6-6; j_call: TRBJ2-1; d_call: .; clone_size: .; cdr3_nt: TGTGCCAGCAGTACGACTAGTCAGGGGGTGCGGTTCTTC; cdr3_aa: CASSTTSQGVRFF
v_call: TRBV29-1; j_call: TRBJ2-5; d_call: .; clone_size: .; cdr3_nt: TGCAGCGCTTACAGAGAGACCCAGTACTTC; cdr3_aa: CSAYRETQYF
v_call: TRBV10-1; j_call: TRBJ2-3; d_call: .; clone_size: .; cdr3_nt: TGCGCCAGCTTCGCGGCGAGCACAGATACGCAGTATTTT; cdr3_aa: CASFAASTDTQYF
v_call: TRBV11-2; j_call: TRBJ1-1; d_call: .; clone_size: .; cdr3_nt: TGTGCCAGCAGCCTTTACAGGGCTGGCACTGAAGCTTTCTTT; cdr3_aa: CASSLYRAGTEAFF
v_call: TRBV7-9; j_call: TRBJ1-2; d_call: .; clone_size: .; cdr3_nt: TGTGCCAGCAGCTTATCTCGTGGTGAGGACTACACCTTC; cdr3_aa: CASSLSRGEDYTF
v_call: TRBV19; j_call: TRBJ1-4; d_call: .; clone_size: .; cdr3_nt: TGTGCCAGTGGAGGAGAAAAACTGTTTTTT; cdr3_aa: CASGGEKLFF
v_call: TRBV5-4; j_call: TRBJ2-7; d_call: .; clone_size: .; cdr3_nt: TGTGCCAGCAGCTTGCGGGGGGCGGCCTACGAGCAGTACTTC; cdr3_aa: CASSLRGAAYEQYF
v_call: TRBV11-2; j_call: TRBJ1-2; d_call: TRBD1; clone_size: .; cdr3_nt: TGTGCCAGCAGCTTAGATGCCGGGACAGGGACCTATGGCTACACCTTC; cdr3_aa: CASSLDAGTGTYGYTF
v_call: TRBV7-3; j_call: TRBJ2-2; d_call: TRBD1; clone_size: .; cdr3_nt: TGTGCCAGCAGGGCCGCGGGACAGGGAGGCACCGGGGAGCTGTTTTTT; cdr3_aa: CASRAAGQGGTGELFF
v_call: TRBV4-1; j_call: TRBJ2-5; d_call: .; clone_size: .; cdr3_nt: TGCGCCAGCAGCCAAGATCGAGTAGGGGGTAGACGGGAGACCCAGTACTTC; cdr3_aa: CASSQDRVGGRRETQYF
v_call: TRBV5-1; j_call: TRBJ1-1; d_call: .; clone_size: .; cdr3_nt: TGCGCCAGCAGCTTGATCGGGGAACCTGAAGCTTTCTTT; cdr3_aa: CASSLIGEPEAFF
v_call: TRBV29-1; j_call: TRBJ1-2; d_call: .; clone_size: .; cdr3_nt: TGCAGTACCGACAGAGATGGCTACACCTTC; cdr3_aa: CSTDRDGYTF
v_call: TRBV7-3; j_call: TRBJ2-5; d_call: .; clone_size: .; cdr3_nt: TGTGCCAGCAGCAACAACCAAGAGACCCAGTACTTC; cdr3_aa: CASSNNQETQYF
v_call: TRBV19; j_call: TRBJ2-7; d_call: TRBD2; clone_size: medium-sized; cdr3_nt: TGTGCCAGTAGTATAGGGCTAGCGGGCCTCTACGAGCAGTACTTC; cdr3_aa: CASSIGLAGLYEQYF
v_call: TRBV15; j_call: TRBJ1-4; d_call: TRBD1; clone_size: .; cdr3_nt: TGTGCCACCAGCGTAACCCCGGGACAGTCTAATGAAAAACTGTTTTTT; cdr3_aa: CATSVTPGQSNEKLFF
v_call: TRBV5-1; j_call: TRBJ2-1; d_call: .; clone_size: .; cdr3_nt: TGCGCCAGCAGCTTGGTTGGGGGGACCTACAATGAGCAGTTCTTC; cdr3_aa: CASSLVGGTYNEQFF
v_call: TRBV6-5; j_call: TRBJ2-7; d_call: TRBD1; clone_size: .; cdr3_nt: TGTGCCAGCAGTTCCTTGAGGGACAGTGCTCGGCAGTACTTC; cdr3_aa: CASSSLRDSARQYF
v_call: TRBV7-9; j_call: TRBJ1-4; d_call: TRBD1; clone_size: .; cdr3_nt: TGTGCCAGCAGCGGACAGGGGTTCGGAGAAAAACTGTTTTTT; cdr3_aa: CASSGQGFGEKLFF
v_call: TRBV5-1; j_call: TRBJ1-1; d_call: .; clone_size: .; cdr3_nt: TGCGCCAGCAGCTTGGGACCCAGGGTCTTATTCACTGAAGCTTTCTTT; cdr3_aa: CASSLGPRVLFTEAFF
v_call: TRBV11-3; j_call: TRBJ1-2; d_call: TRBD1; clone_size: .; cdr3_nt: TGTGCCAGCAGCCAGGGACAGGACTATGGCTACACCTTC; cdr3_aa: CASSQGQDYGYTF
v_call: TRBV27; j_call: TRBJ2-5; d_call: .; clone_size: .; cdr3_nt: TGTGCCCCGGAGACCCAGTACTTC; cdr3_aa: CAPETQYF
v_call: TRBV6-5; j_call: TRBJ2-1; d_call: .; clone_size: .; cdr3_nt: TGTGCCAGCAGTTACTCCGTCCGAGGCGATGAGCAGTTCTTC; cdr3_aa: CASSYSVRGDEQFF
v_call: TRBV28; j_call: TRBJ2-7; d_call: .; clone_size: .; cdr3_nt: TGTGCCAGCAGTTTAGGACAAGACTACGAGCAGTACTTC; cdr3_aa: CASSLGQDYEQYF